The clone carrying this TCR beta chain came up many times. The CDR3 is made up of 16 amino acids. Germline-derived CDR1 and CDR2 are SGHDT and YYEEEE. The junction had 6 bases not matched to a gene; V was cut back by 4 bases and J by 3 bases. The data belong to a study of T cells after posttransplantation cyclophosphamide. Libraries were prepared by immunoSEQ multiplex PCR; TCRdb keeps only in-frame clonotypes and omits some of them. This set yields around 39,000 clones and no singletons; the top ten hold approximately 1.1%. On the day of bone marrow donation, the related graft donor provided peripheral blood.

The chain carries TRBV5-6 and TRBJ2-1, with TRBD2 matching over 11 bases. Input material: PBMCs. This clonotype was obtained from a girl between 10 and 17 years old in good health, CMV-negative, and a related stem cell transplant donor. The CDR3 sequence: CASSLGTSGDYNEQFF. The DNA of the CDR3 is TGTGCCAGCAGCCTAGGGACTAGCGGCGACTACAATGAGCAGTTCTTC.